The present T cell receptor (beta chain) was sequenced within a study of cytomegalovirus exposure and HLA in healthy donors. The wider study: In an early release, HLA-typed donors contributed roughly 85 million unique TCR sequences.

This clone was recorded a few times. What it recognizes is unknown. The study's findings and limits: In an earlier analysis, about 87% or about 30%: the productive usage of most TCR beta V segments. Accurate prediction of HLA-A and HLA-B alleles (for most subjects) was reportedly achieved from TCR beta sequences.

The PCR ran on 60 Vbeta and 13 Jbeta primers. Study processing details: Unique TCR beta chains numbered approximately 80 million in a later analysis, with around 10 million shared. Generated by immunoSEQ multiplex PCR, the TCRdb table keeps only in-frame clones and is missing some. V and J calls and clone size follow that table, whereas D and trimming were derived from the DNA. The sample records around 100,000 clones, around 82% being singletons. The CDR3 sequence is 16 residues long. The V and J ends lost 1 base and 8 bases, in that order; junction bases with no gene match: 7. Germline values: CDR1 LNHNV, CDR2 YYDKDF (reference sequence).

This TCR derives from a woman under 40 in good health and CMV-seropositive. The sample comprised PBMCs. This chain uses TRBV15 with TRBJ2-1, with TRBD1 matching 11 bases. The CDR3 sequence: CATSRGSGQGVYEQFF. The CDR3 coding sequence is TGTGCCACCAGCAGAGGGTCGGGACAGGGGGTATATGAGCAGTTCTTC.